The 8 T cell receptor beta chains listed next were all sequenced from one sample in a study of T cell repertoires in cytomegalovirus infection. TCRdb reprocessed the reads with MiXCR, giving one entry per CDR3 protein. The sample records roughly 920,000 distinct CDR3 sequences, roughly 31% being singletons. No antigen has been identified for these receptors. The sequencing used cultured CD8+ T cells from PBMCs, collected from culture after CMV antigen stimulation. These TCRs come from a human donor in good health (CMV status not recorded). Some clones in this sample may be carry-over from other donors' samples.

The rearrangement links TRBV25-1 to TRBJ1-2; D perhaps matches TRBD1 (5 bases). V lost 1 base, J lost 8 bases, and 11 bases lay in between. Germline assignment: CDR1 MGHDK and CDR2 SYGVNS. This CDR3 comprises 13 residues. The CDR3: CASSELGVFGYTF. The DNA of the CDR3 is TGTGCCAGCAGTGAATTGGGGGTCTTCGGCTACACCTTC.

V and J are TRBV4-2 and TRBJ2-1; no definite D call. From germline, CDR1 is LGHNA and CDR2 YNFKEQ. This CDR3 is 16 amino acids long. V was trimmed by 4 bases and J by 0 bases, leaving 13 bases between them. The CDR3 DNA sequence: TGTGCCAGCAGCCCAGACCCCTGGGGCTCCTACAATGAGCAGTTCTTC. Translating gives CASSPDPWGSYNEQFF.

This clonotype was seen a handful of times. The J gene is TRBJ2-2, the V gene TRBV6-6; 10 bases agree with TRBD1. In germline, CDR1 is MNHNY, CDR2 SVGAGI (reference sequence). The CDR3 extends over 15 amino acids. V dropped 8 bases and J dropped 4; count of bases not matched to a gene: 7. The CDR3 region is CASGRTGGSTGELFF. CDR3 sequence (DNA): TGTGCCAGCGGACGGACAGGGGGTAGCACCGGGGAGCTGTTTTTT.

There are a few counts of this clonotype. The chain has TRBV27 and TRBJ1-1; no clear D gene. Germline V gene sequence: CDR1 MNHEY, CDR2 SMNVEV (reference sequence). The germline V and J ends were trimmed by 5 bases and 5 bases, with 15 bases remaining between them. This CDR3 is built from 14 residues. The chain's CDR3 is CASSPYGVGTEAFF. CDR3 DNA sequence: TGTGCCAGCAGTCCCTACGGGGTGGGGACTGAAGCTTTCTTT.

V gene TRBV14 combines with J gene TRBJ1-1, with a tentative D call TRBD1 (6 bases). Germline V gene sequence: CDR1 SGHDN, CDR2 FVKESK. The length of the CDR3 is 12 residues. Between the trimmed V and J ends, which lost 4 bases and 10 bases, there was a span of 13 bases. The CDR3 DNA follows: TGTGCCAGCAGCCGGACAGTCAGGTCAGCTTTCTTT. This gives the protein CASSRTVRSAFF.

CDR3: CASSLIRGPYSNQPQHF. The CDR3 region has the DNA TGTGCCAGCAGTTTAATCCGGGGACCTTATAGCAATCAGCCCCAGCATTTT. This rearrangement joins TRBV12-3 or TRBV12-4 to TRBJ1-5, with D possibly TRBD1 on 5 matching bases. The CDR3 has 17 residues. V lost 2 bases and J lost 0, with 14 bases in between.

The V and J genes are TRBV2 and TRBJ2-1, with 14 bases that match TRBD2. Per the germline V gene, CDR1 is SNHLY and CDR2 is FYNNEI. V trimming: 6 bases; J trimming: 9 bases; junction bases outside the gene matches: 10. This CDR3 region has 16 residues. The CDR3 sequence is CASRRLAGGQGSEQFF. In nucleotides, the CDR3 is TGTGCCAGCAGACGACTAGCGGGGGGGCAAGGCAGTGAGCAGTTCTTC. The full variable domain, in which reference TRBV2 and TRBJ2-1 provide the parts outside the CDR3, is EPEVTQTPSHQVTQMGQEVILRCVPISNHLYFYWYRQILGQKVEFLVSFYNNEISEKSEIFDDQFSVERPDGSNFTLKIRSTKLEDSAMYFCASRRLAGGQGSEQFFGPGTRLTVL.

This clonotype was counted a few times. This chain links TRBV5-6 with TRBJ2-7, with TRBD1 identical over 9 bases. CDR1 is SGHDT, CDR2 YYEEEE, per germline. J gave up 5 bases and V 4 bases, and 7 bases lay outside the gene matches. The CDR3 sequence is 14 residues long. For the CDR3, the DNA is TGTGCCAGCAGCGCCGACAGGGGGTTACACGAGCAGTACGTC. This translates into CASSADRGLHEQYV.